The 12 T cell receptor beta chains given below trace back to one sample, sequenced in a study of metastatic and nonmetastatic thyroid tumors. TCRdb re-called the PCR reads with MiXCR. Of about 8,700 clones detected, approximately 24% appear once; the ten largest clones hold over 5%. No treatment had been given to any patient before thyroid surgery. Material for sequencing was adjacent normal tissue. The receptor set was obtained from a female donor with papillary thyroid cancer or a benign thyroid nodule (not recorded which). Some clones in this sample may be carry-over from other donors' samples.

Sample share makes this clone medium-sized. The chain combines TRBV28 with TRBJ1-4, with a possible D match to TRBD1 (6 bases). The ends were cut back, 2 bases at V and 5 bases at J, with 12 bases in the middle. Germline-derived CDR1 and CDR2 are MDHEN and SYDVKM. The CDR3 runs 15 residues. CDR3 in amino acids: CASSLGGGPNEKLFF. The CDR3 nucleotides read TGTGCCAGCAGTTTAGGCGGGGGGCCCAATGAAAAACTGTTTTTT.

This clone was observed a handful of times. The rearrangement uses TRBV30 and TRBJ1-1; 11 bases line up with TRBD1. This CDR3 has 13 amino acids. V dropped 3 bases and J dropped 7; count of bases not matched to a gene: 4. Germline V lookup: CDR1 GTSNPN, CDR2 SVGIG (reference sequence). CDR3: CAWSGTGGGEAFF. CDR3 coding DNA: TGTGCCTGGAGCGGGACAGGGGGAGGTGAAGCTTTCTTT. The full variable domain, completed using reference TRBV30 and TRBJ1-1, is SQTIHQWPATLVQPVGSPLSLECTVEGTSNPNLYWYRQAAGRGLQLLFYSVGIGQISSEVPQNLSASRPQDRQFILSSKKLLLSDSGFYLCAWSGTGGGEAFFGQGTRLTVV.

This clone was seen repeatedly, ten times or more. It may be a read error: a sequence one base away is much more abundant. The final CDR3 position lacks the conserved phenylalanine or tryptophan, pointing to a likely read error. The chain combines TRBV12-3 or TRBV12-4 with TRBJ1-5; perhaps TRBD1 as D (5 bases). The CDR3 consists of 14 residues. With 2 bases removed from V and 3 bases from J, the gap between germline ends came to 8 bases. DNA of the CDR3: TGTGCCAGCAGTTTATTCGGGACCAATCAGCCCCAGCATTCT. Protein product: CASSLFGTNQPQHS.

Judged by abundance, this clone is medium-sized. V usage is TRBV9 and J usage is TRBJ1-5; D remains ambiguous. V shed 1 base and J shed 0 bases, with 8 bases lying between them. Germline values: CDR1 SGDLS, CDR2 YYNGEE. The CDR3 consists of 15 residues. DNA for the CDR3: TGTGCCAGCAGCGTACGCGGGGATAGCAATCAGCCCCAGCATTTT. It is translated as CASSVRGDSNQPQHF.

This sequence joins TRBV5-1 and TRBJ1-2, with TRBD1 as a possible D gene (5 bases). Germline assignment: CDR1 SGHRS and CDR2 YFSETQ. The CDR3 runs 15 residues. Trimming took 0 bases from V and 4 from J, leaving 13 bases between them. For the CDR3, the DNA is TGCGCCAGCAGCTTGGATAGGGGTGGACTCTATGGCTACACCTTC. Protein product: CASSLDRGGLYGYTF. Full variable domain (remainder filled in from reference TRBV5-1 and TRBJ1-2): KAGVTQTPRYLIKTRGQQVTLSCSPISGHRSVSWYQQTPGQGLQFLFEYFSETQRNKGNFPGRFSGRQFSNSRSEMNVSTLELGDSALYLCASSLDRGGLYGYTFGSGTRLTVV.

This chain uses TRBV13 with TRBJ2-7; a possible D gene is TRBD2 (7 bases). This CDR3 is 16 amino acids long. Germline values: CDR1 PRHDT, CDR2 FYEKMQ (reference sequence). V was trimmed by 0 bases and J by 0 bases, leaving 12 bases between them. The CDR3 bases are TGTGCCAGCAGCTTAGGCCGGGGGGCCAGCTCCTACGAGCAGTACTTC. It is translated as CASSLGRGASSYEQYF.

V is TRBV5-1 and J is TRBJ2-1; possible D gene TRBD2, 5 bases. The length of the CDR3 is 12 residues. Germline loops: CDR1 SGHRS, CDR2 YFSETQ. Trimming removed 4 bases at V and 9 bases at J, with 11 bases between. CDR3 amino acids: CASSNDYFEQFF. The CDR3 DNA reads as TGCGCCAGCAGCAATGACTACTTTGAGCAGTTCTTC.

V gene TRBV30 combines with J gene TRBJ1-2; a possible D gene is TRBD1 (5 bases). This CDR3 has 14 residues. In germline, CDR1 is GTSNPN, CDR2 SVGIG (reference sequence). The V end lost 3 bases, the J end lost 4 bases, and 15 bases lay between the germline ends. In DNA form, the CDR3 reads TGTGCCTGGAGGACACTGGAGGGGTTCTATGGCTACACCTTC. Its protein is CAWRTLEGFYGYTF.

The chain carries TRBV10-3 and TRBJ2-1; D remains unclear. The CDR3 spans 16 residues. V was clipped by 1 base and J by 5 bases, with 15 bases between them. Germline CDR1 and CDR2: ENHRY and SYGVKD. The CDR3 DNA follows: TGTGCCATCAGTGAGTTCGTGGAAGAAACCCACAATGAGCAGTTCTTC. The encoded protein is CAISEFVEETHNEQFF.

V and J are TRBV5-6 and TRBJ1-3; no definite D call. V was trimmed by 4 bases and J by 1 base, leaving 9 bases between them. Germline values: CDR1 SGHDT, CDR2 YYEEEE. The length of the CDR3 is 14 residues. The CDR3 bases are TGTGCCAGCAGCCAATGGCCGTCTGGAAACACCATATATTTT. Amino acids: CASSQWPSGNTIYF. The whole variable domain, filled in from reference TRBV5-6 and TRBJ1-3, reads DAGVTQSPTHLIKTRGQQVTLRCSPKSGHDTVSWYQQALGQGPQFIFQYYEEEERQRGNFPDRFSGHQFPNYSSELNVNALLLGDSALYLCASSQWPSGNTIYFGEGSWLTVV.

This clone counts as large. V and J are TRBV4-1 and TRBJ2-7, with TRBD1 matching over 8 bases. The ends lost 5 bases at V and 5 bases at J; junction bases unmatched: 5. Looked up from germline, CDR1 is MGHRA and CDR2 is YSYEKL. The CDR3 extends over 13 amino acids. CDR3 protein: CASSTGQGDEQYF. The CDR3 DNA reads as TGCGCCAGCAGCACTGGACAGGGAGACGAGCAGTACTTC.

This clone was seen many times. V and J are TRBV14 and TRBJ1-1; D is uncertain. The CDR3 spans 14 residues. The germline gives CDR1 SGHDN, CDR2 FVKESK. Trimming shortened V by 1 base and J by 0 bases, and 6 bases separated the two germline ends. The CDR3 spells CASSQAGMNTEAFF. The CDR3 DNA is TGTGCCAGCAGCCAAGCCGGAATGAACACTGAAGCTTTCTTT.